The T cell receptor (beta chain) described here comes from a study of blood T cell repertoires in COVID-19. Study in general: Samples representing acute and convalescent COVID-19 were sourced from the United States, Italy and Spain. In each case, the material was cDNA or gDNA derived from T cells, B-cell-depleted T cells, or PBMCs.

In the study's own analysis: Estimates of nucleated cell counts were drawn from the amplification of reference gene primers. Sequenced by immunoSEQ multiplex PCR; TCRdb stores in-frame clones only, minus some. V, J and clone size derive from that table, while D and trimming were established from the DNA sequence. The table records around 270,000 clones, 88% of them present only once. CDR1 and CDR2 (germline): LGHDT, YNNKEL (reference sequence). The length of the CDR3 is 16 residues. With V trimmed by 2 bases and J by 6 bases, 8 bases remained unmatched. The rearrangement joins TRBV3-1 (or the pseudogene TRBV3-2) to TRBJ2-3; 10 positions agree with TRBD1. The specimen was peripheral blood. The source is a man aged 55 to 70 who had recovered from COVID-19. The CDR3 region has the DNA TGTGCCAGCAGCCAACCCCGGACAGGGGGTACGGATACGCAGTATTTT. It yields the protein CASSQPRTGGTDTQYF.